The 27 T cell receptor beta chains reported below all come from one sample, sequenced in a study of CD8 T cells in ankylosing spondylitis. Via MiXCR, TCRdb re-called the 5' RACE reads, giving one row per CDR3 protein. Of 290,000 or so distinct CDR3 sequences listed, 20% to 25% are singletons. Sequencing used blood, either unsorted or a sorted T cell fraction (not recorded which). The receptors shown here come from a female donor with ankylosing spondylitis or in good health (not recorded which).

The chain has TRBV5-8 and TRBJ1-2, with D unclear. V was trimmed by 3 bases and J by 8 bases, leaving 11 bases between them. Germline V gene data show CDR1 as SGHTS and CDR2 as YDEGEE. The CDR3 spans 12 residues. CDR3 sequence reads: CASSSRVGGYTF. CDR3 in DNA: TGTGCCAGCAGCTCTCGGGTAGGAGGCTACACCTTC.

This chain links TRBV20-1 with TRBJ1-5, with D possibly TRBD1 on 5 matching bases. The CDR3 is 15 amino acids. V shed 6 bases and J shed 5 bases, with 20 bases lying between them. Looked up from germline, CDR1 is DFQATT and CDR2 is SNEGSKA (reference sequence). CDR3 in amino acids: CSAVYPRGGDQPQHF. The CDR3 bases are TGCAGTGCCGTCTACCCTCGGGGGGGTGATCAGCCCCAGCATTTT.

The CDR3: CSARDAQSSYEQYF. In nucleotides, the CDR3 is TGCAGTGCGCGGGACGCCCAGAGCTCCTACGAGCAGTACTTC. This rearrangement joins TRBV20-1 to TRBJ2-7; D might be TRBD2 (6 bases). Germline V CDR1 and CDR2: DFQATT, SNEGSKA (reference sequence). The V gene lost 6 bases and the J gene lost 0 bases, with 15 bases spanning the gap. This CDR3 is 14 amino acids long.

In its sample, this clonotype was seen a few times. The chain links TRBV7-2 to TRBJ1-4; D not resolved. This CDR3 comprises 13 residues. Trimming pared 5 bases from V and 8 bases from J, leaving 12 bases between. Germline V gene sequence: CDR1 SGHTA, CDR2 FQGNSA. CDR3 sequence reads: CASSPGLGEKLFF. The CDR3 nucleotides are TGTGCCAGCAGCCCCGGACTAGGCGAAAAACTGTTTTTT. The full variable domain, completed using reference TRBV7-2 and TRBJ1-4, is GAGVSQSPSNKVTEKGKDVELRCDPISGHTALYWYRQSLGQGLEFLIYFQGNSAPDKSGLPSDRFSAERTGGSVSTLTIQRTQQEDSAVYLCASSPGLGEKLFFGSGTQLSVL.

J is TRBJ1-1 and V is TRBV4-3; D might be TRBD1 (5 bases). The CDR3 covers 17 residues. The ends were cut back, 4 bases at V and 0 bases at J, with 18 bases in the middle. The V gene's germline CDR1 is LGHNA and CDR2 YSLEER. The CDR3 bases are TGCGCCAGCAGCCCCGGGACTGGAGAGAGCATGAACACTGAAGCTTTCTTT. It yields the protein CASSPGTGESMNTEAFF.

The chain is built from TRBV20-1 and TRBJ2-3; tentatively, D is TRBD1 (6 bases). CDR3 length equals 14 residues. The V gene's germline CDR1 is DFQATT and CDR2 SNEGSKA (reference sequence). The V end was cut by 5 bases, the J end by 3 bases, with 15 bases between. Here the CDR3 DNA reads TGCAGTGCTGGGGGCAGGGGAACAACAGATACGCAGTATTTT. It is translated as CSAGGRGTTDTQYF.

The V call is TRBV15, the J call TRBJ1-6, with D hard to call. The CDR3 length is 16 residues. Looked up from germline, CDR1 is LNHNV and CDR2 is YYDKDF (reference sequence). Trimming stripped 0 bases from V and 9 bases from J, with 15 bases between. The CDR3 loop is CATSRDLTSSGSPLHF. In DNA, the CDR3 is TGTGCCACCAGCAGAGATTTGACGTCTAGTGGTTCACCCCTCCACTTT.

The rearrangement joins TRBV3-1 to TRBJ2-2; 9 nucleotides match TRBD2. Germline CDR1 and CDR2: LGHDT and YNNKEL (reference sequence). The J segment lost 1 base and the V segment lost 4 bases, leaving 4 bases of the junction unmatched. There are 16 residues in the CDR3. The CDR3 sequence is CASSLPAGGNTGELFF. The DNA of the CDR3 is TGTGCCAGCAGCCTCCCAGCGGGAGGGAACACCGGGGAGCTGTTTTTT.

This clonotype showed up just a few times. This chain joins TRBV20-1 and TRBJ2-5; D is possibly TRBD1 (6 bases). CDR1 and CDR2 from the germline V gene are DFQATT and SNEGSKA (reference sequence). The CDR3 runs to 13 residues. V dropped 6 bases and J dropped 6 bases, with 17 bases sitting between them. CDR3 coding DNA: TGCAGTGCCACTCCCGAAGGGGGTCAGACCCAGTACTTC. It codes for CSATPEGGQTQYF.

CDR3 sequence reads: CATSDRWNEQFF. In nucleotides, the CDR3 is TGTGCCACCAGTGATAGGTGGAATGAGCAGTTCTTC. The chain couples TRBV24-1 to TRBJ2-1; no definite D call. This CDR3 spans 12 amino acids. V was shortened by 3 bases and J by 7 bases, with 6 bases between the two germline ends. Germline V lookup: CDR1 KGHDR, CDR2 SFDVKD.

CDR3 residues: CASSQDPTPLNTEAFF. CDR3 sequence (DNA): TGTGCCAGCAGCCAAGACCCCACCCCTTTGAACACTGAAGCTTTCTTT. The chain carries TRBV4-2 and TRBJ1-1; D gene unclear. The CDR3 runs to 16 residues. Trimming removed 0 bases from V and 0 bases from J, with 11 bases in between. Germline CDR1 reads LGHNA; CDR2 reads YNFKEQ.

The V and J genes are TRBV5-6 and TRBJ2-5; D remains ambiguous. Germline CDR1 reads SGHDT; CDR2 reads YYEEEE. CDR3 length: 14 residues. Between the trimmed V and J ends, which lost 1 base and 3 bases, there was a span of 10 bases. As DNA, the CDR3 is TGTGCCAGCAGCTTGTTCTTCCAGGAAGAGACCCAGTACTTC. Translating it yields CASSLFFQEETQYF.

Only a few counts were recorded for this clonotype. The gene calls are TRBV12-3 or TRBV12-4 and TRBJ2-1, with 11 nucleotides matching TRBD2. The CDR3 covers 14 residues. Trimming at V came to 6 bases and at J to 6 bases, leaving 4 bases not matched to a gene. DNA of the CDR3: TGTGCCAGCAGAGTAGCGGGAGGGGGCAATGAGCAGTTCTTC. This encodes CASRVAGGGNEQFF.

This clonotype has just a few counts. For the CDR3, the DNA is TGTGCCAGCAGTTACGGACCGGGAGAACTGTTTTTT. Its translation: CASSYGPGELFF. The J gene is TRBJ1-4, the V gene TRBV6-2 or TRBV6-3; D is uncertain. The CDR3 is made up of 12 amino acids. The germline gives CDR1 MNHEY, CDR2 SVGEGT. Trimming took off 2 bases at V and 12 bases at J, with 10 bases between the two ends.

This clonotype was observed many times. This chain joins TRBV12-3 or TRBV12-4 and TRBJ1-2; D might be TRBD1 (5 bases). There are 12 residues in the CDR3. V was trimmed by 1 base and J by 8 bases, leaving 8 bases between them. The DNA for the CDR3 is TGTGCCAGCAGTTTAGGGGGGAGCGGCTACACCTTC. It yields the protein CASSLGGSGYTF.

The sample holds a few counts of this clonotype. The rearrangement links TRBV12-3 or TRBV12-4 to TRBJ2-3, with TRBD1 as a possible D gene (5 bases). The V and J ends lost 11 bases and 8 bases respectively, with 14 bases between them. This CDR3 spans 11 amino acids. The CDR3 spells CALVRGGTQYF. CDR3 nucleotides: TGTGCCCTCGTTAGGGGCGGTACGCAGTATTTT.

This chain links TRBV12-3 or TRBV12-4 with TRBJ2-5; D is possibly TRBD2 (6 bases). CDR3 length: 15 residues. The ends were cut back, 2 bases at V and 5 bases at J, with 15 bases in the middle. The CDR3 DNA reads TGTGCCAGCAGTTTAAGGAGGGGCGGGCGGGAGACCCAGTACTTC. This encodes CASSLRRGGRETQYF.

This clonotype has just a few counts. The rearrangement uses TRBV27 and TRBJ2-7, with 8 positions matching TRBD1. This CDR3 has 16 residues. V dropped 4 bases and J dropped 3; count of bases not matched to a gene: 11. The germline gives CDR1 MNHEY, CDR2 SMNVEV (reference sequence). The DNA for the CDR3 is TGTGCCAGCAGTTATAATCCCCCCGGACAGGGCTACGAGCAGTACTTC. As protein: CASSYNPPGQGYEQYF.

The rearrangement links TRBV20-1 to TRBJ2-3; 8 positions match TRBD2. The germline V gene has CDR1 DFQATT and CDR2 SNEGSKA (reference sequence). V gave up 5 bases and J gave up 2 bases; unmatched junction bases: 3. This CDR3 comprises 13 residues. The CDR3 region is CSAPSGPTDTQYF. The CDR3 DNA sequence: TGCAGTGCTCCTAGCGGGCCCACAGATACGCAGTATTTT.

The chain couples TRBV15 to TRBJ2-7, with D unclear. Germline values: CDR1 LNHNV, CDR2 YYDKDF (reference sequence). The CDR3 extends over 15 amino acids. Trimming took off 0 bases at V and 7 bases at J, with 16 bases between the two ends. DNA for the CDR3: TGTGCCACCAGCAGAGATCGCACGTCCGCGTATGAGCAGTACTTC. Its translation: CATSRDRTSAYEQYF.

The CDR3 loop reads CASSRRSGDRGYRGYTF. The DNA for the CDR3 is TGTGCCAGCAGCCGACGGAGCGGGGACAGGGGCTATCGTGGCTACACCTTC. This sequence joins TRBV7-2 and TRBJ1-2; 10 positions agree with TRBD1. Germline CDR1 and CDR2: SGHTA and FQGNSA. CDR3 size: 17 residues. The V gene end was trimmed by 5 bases and the J gene end by 7 bases; junction bases not matched to a gene: 16.

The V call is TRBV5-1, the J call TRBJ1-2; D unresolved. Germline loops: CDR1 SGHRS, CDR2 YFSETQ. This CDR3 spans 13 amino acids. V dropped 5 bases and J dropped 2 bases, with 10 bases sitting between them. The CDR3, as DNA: TGCGCCAGCAGTCCCGAGATAAACTATGGCTACACCTTC. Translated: CASSPEINYGYTF.

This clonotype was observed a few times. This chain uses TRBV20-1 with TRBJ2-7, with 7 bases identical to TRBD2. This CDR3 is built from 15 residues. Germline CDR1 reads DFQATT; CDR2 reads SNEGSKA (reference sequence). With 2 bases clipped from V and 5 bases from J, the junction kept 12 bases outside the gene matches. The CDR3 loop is CSARRAGELGNEQYF. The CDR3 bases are TGCAGTGCTAGAAGGGCGGGAGAGCTCGGGAACGAGCAGTACTTC.

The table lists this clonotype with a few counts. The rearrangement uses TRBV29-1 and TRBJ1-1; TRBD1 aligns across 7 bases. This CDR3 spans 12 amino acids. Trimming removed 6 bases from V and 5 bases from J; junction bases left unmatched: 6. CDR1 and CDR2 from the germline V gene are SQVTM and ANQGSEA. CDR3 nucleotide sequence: TGCAGCGTACGACAGGGTCGGACTGAAGCTTTCTTT. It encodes CSVRQGRTEAFF.

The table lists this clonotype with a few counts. Here the CDR3 reads CASSLAQRLAGDRSYNEQFF. The CDR3 region has the DNA TGTGCCAGCAGCTTAGCCCAAAGACTAGCGGGGGACCGCTCCTACAATGAGCAGTTCTTC. The chain links TRBV7-2 to TRBJ2-1; 12 bases are shared with TRBD2. The germline CDR1 and CDR2 sequences are SGHTA and FQGNSA. The CDR3 loop spans 20 amino acids. V trimming: 0 bases; J trimming: 0 bases; junction bases outside the gene matches: 9.

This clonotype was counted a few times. CDR3 protein: CASSRQGYNEQFF. The CDR3 DNA reads as TGTGCCAGCAGCCGACAGGGGTACAATGAGCAGTTCTTC. This sequence joins TRBV12-3 or TRBV12-4 and TRBJ2-1, with 8 nucleotides matching TRBD1. This CDR3 is 13 amino acids long. V gave up 6 bases and J gave up 4 bases; unmatched junction bases: 2.

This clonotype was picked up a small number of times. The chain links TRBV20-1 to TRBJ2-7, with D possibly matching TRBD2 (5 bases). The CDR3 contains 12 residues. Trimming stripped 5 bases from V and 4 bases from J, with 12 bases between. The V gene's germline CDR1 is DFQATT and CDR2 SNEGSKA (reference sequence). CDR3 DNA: TGCAGTGCTCCCGGACTGTTATACGAGCAGTACTTC. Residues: CSAPGLLYEQYF.